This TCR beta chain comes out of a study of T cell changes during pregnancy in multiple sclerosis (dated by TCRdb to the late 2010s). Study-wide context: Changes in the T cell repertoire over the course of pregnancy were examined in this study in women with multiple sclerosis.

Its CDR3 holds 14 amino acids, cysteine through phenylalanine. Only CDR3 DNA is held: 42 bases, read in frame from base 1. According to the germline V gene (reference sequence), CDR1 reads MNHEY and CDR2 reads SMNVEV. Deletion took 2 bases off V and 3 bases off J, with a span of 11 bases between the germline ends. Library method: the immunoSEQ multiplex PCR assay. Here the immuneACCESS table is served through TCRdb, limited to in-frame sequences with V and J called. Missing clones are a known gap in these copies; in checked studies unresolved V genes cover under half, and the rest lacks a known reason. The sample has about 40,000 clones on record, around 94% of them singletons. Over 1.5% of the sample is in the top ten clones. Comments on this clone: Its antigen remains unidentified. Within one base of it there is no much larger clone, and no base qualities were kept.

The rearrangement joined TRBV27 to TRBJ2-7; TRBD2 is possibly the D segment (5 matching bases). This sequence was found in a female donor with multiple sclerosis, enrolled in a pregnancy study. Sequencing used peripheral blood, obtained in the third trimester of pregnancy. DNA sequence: TGTGCCAGCAGTTTAGGGCCGAGCGGCTACGAGCAGTACTTC. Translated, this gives CASSLGPSGYEQYF.